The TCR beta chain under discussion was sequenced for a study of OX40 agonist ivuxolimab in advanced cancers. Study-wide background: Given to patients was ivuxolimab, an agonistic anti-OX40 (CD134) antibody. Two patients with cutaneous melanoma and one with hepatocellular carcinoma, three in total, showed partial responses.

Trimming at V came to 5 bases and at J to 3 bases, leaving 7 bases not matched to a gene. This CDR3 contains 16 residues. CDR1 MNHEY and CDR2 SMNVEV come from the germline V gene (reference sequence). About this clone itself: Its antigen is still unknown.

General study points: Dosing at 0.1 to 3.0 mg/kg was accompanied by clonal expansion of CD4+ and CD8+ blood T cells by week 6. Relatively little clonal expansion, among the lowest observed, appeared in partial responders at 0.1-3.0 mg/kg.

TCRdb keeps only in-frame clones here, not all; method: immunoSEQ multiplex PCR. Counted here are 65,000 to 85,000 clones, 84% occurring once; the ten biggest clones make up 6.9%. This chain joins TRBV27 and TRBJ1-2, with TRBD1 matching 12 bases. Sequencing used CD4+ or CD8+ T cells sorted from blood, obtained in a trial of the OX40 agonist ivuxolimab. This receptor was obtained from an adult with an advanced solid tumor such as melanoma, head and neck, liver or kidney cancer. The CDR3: CASSLRGQGAHYGYTF. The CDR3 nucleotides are TGTGCCAGCAGTCTCCGGGGACAGGGGGCACACTATGGCTACACCTTC.